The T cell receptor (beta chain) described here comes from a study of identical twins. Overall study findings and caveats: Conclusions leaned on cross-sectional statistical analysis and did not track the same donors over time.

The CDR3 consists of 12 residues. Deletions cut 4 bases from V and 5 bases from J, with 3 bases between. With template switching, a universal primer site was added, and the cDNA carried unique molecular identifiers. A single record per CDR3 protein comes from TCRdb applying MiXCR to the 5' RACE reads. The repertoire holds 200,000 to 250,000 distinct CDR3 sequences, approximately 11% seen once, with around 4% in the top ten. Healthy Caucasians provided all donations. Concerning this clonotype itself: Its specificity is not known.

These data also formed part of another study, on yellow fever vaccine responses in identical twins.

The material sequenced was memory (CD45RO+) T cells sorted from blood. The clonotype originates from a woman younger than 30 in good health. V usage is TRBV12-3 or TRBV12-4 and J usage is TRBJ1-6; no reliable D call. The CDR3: CASSSNNSPLHF. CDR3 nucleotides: TGTGCCAGCAGTTCAAATAATTCACCCCTCCACTTT.